This T cell receptor beta chain was identified during a study of blood T cell repertoires in COVID-19. Study details: Collection of acute and convalescent COVID-19 samples took place in the United States, Italy and Spain.

Authors' methods: Amplification of reference gene primers provided the estimated nucleated cell counts. Clones were sequenced by immunoSEQ multiplex PCR, and TCRdb holds only the in-frame ones, with some missing. V, J and clone size derive from that table, while D and trimming were established from the DNA sequence. The repertoire includes hundreds of thousands of clones, approximately 89% of them detected once, and 8% to 10% sits in the top ten. Individuals aged roughly 18 to 95 years were recruited from 24 US areas. Participants' own reports of clinical history determined their cohort assignment. This TCR was recovered from a woman between 40 and 55 years old who had recovered from COVID-19. The specimen was PBMCs or T cells enriched from blood (not recorded which).

The CDR3 DNA follows: TGTGCCAGCAGTGAAGGGGGTCAGGGAGGAGAGACCCAGTACTTC. It specifies CASSEGGQGGETQYF. The chain recombines TRBV6-1 with TRBJ2-5; tentative D call: TRBD2 (6 bases). The CDR3 extends over 15 amino acids. V lost 1 base and J 4 bases, leaving 13 bases between the germline ends. Germline V gives CDR1 MNHNS, CDR2 SASEGT.